Listed below are T cell receptor beta chains from one sample, sequenced in a study of graft-versus-host responses after intestinal transplantation. The repertoire was sequenced with immunoSEQ multiplex PCR; TCRdb's copy has only in-frame clones and lacks some. This table holds about 12,000 clones, roughly a third found once. Sequences were derived from alloreactive CD8+ T cells from a mixed lymphocyte reaction culture, sampled before intestinal transplant. The receptor set was obtained from a human patient who received an intestinal transplant. CDR3s include the opening cysteine and the closing phenylalanine or tryptophan. D genes are given only for firm matches. Rows may omit the clone size; those that give it use once, few, many or a size class.

v_call: TRBV15
j_call: TRBJ2-5
clone_size: .
d_call: .
cdr3_nt: TGTGCCACCAGCGGCCGCAAGGACGGTCCTCGGGAGACCCAGTACTTC
cdr3_aa: CATSGRKDGPRETQYF

v_call: TRBV9
j_call: TRBJ2-3
clone_size: once
d_call: TRBD2
cdr3_nt: TGCGCCAGCAGCGCAGCGGGAGGGGGCACAGATACGCAGTATTTT
cdr3_aa: CASSAAGGGTDTQYF

v_call: TRBV9
j_call: TRBJ2-7
clone_size: few
d_call: TRBD2
cdr3_nt: TGTGCCAGCAGCGTAGGCGGGAGCTCCTACGAGCAGTACTTC
cdr3_aa: CASSVGGSSYEQYF

v_call: TRBV19
j_call: TRBJ2-5
clone_size: .
d_call: .
cdr3_nt: TGTGCCAGTAGTCCCCAGGACAGATACCAAGAGACCCAGTACTTC
cdr3_aa: CASSPQDRYQETQYF

v_call: TRBV9
j_call: TRBJ2-7
clone_size: .
d_call: TRBD2
cdr3_nt: TGTGCCAGCAGCGTAGGTCCGGCGGGAGTGGAGGAGCAGTACTTC
cdr3_aa: CASSVGPAGVEEQYF

v_call: TRBV10-3
j_call: TRBJ2-7
clone_size: .
d_call: TRBD2
cdr3_nt: TGTGCCATCAGTGAGAATCCTAGCGGGACCGGGGCCTACGAGCAGTACTTC
cdr3_aa: CAISENPSGTGAYEQYF

v_call: TRBV7-6
j_call: TRBJ2-1
clone_size: .
d_call: .
cdr3_nt: TGTGCCAGCAGACCCCTAGGTCCCTACAATGAGCAGTTCTTC
cdr3_aa: CASRPLGPYNEQFF

v_call: TRBV11-1
j_call: TRBJ2-1
clone_size: .
d_call: TRBD1
cdr3_nt: TGTGCCAGCAGCTACTGGACAGGGGAGCCCAATGAGCAGTTCTTC
cdr3_aa: CASSYWTGEPNEQFF

v_call: TRBV13
j_call: TRBJ2-7
clone_size: few
d_call: .
cdr3_nt: TGTGCCAGCAGTGTTAGCGGATATTACGAGCAGTACTTC
cdr3_aa: CASSVSGYYEQYF

v_call: TRBV29-1
j_call: TRBJ2-1
clone_size: .
d_call: .
cdr3_nt: TGCAGCGTTGAGCAATATCGGTCATCCTACAATGAGCAGTTCTTC
cdr3_aa: CSVEQYRSSYNEQFF

v_call: TRBV6-6
j_call: TRBJ2-1
clone_size: many
d_call: .
cdr3_nt: TGTGCCAGCAGTTACTTCAAAAATGAGCAGTTCTTC
cdr3_aa: CASSYFKNEQFF

v_call: TRBV7-6
j_call: TRBJ2-2
clone_size: .
d_call: .
cdr3_nt: TGTGCCAGCAGTATGACTAGGGCGAACACCGGGGAGCTGTTTTTT
cdr3_aa: CASSMTRANTGELFF

v_call: TRBV19
j_call: TRBJ2-6
clone_size: .
d_call: .
cdr3_nt: TGTGCCAGTAGTATCCAGGGGTCTGGGGCCAACGTCCTGACTTTC
cdr3_aa: CASSIQGSGANVLTF

v_call: TRBV9
j_call: TRBJ1-1
clone_size: .
d_call: .
cdr3_nt: TGTGCCAGCAGCGTAGAGGCCATTAACACTGAAGCTTTCTTT
cdr3_aa: CASSVEAINTEAFF

v_call: TRBV7-2
j_call: TRBJ2-7
clone_size: .
d_call: .
cdr3_nt: TGTGCCAGCAGCGGTGCCTATGCAATTAACGAGCAGTACTTC
cdr3_aa: CASSGAYAINEQYF

v_call: TRBV28
j_call: TRBJ1-2
clone_size: .
d_call: TRBD1
cdr3_nt: TGTGCCAGCAGCCGAGTCACAGGGGCTCGGCCCTTCGGCTACACCTTC
cdr3_aa: CASSRVTGARPFGYTF

v_call: TRBV28
j_call: TRBJ1-6
clone_size: .
d_call: .
cdr3_nt: TGTGCCAGCAGTTCTATCCCGGGAGGGCAATCACCCCTCCACTTT
cdr3_aa: CASSSIPGGQSPLHF

v_call: TRBV6-5
j_call: TRBJ1-1
clone_size: few
d_call: TRBD1
cdr3_nt: TGTGCCAGCAGTTGGTGGGACAGTCACACTGAAGCTTTCTTT
cdr3_aa: CASSWWDSHTEAFF

v_call: TRBV7-9
j_call: TRBJ1-2
clone_size: once
d_call: .
cdr3_nt: TGTGCCAGCAGCTTCTCTAGCGACTACTATGGCTACACCTTC
cdr3_aa: CASSFSSDYYGYTF

v_call: TRBV7-2
j_call: TRBJ2-7
clone_size: few
d_call: TRBD2
cdr3_nt: TGTGCCAGCAGCCAAGATCAGAGACTAGCGGGGGCCTCCTACGAGCAGTACTTC
cdr3_aa: CASSQDQRLAGASYEQYF

v_call: TRBV5-5
j_call: TRBJ2-5
clone_size: .
d_call: .
cdr3_nt: TGTGCCAGCAGCTTGACCCTAGACCAGCGGACCCAGTACTTC
cdr3_aa: CASSLTLDQRTQYF

v_call: TRBV5-6
j_call: TRBJ1-2
clone_size: .
d_call: .
cdr3_nt: TGTGCCAGCAGCTTCGAGGTGCGCTATGGCTACACCTTC
cdr3_aa: CASSFEVRYGYTF

v_call: TRBV27
j_call: TRBJ2-7
clone_size: .
d_call: .
cdr3_nt: TGTGCCAGCAGTTTCCCGGCAGCCTCCTACGAGCAGTACTTC
cdr3_aa: CASSFPAASYEQYF

v_call: TRBV15
j_call: TRBJ2-1
clone_size: .
d_call: .
cdr3_nt: TGTGCCACCAGCAGAGATCTAAGCGGGCAGCAGTTCTTC
cdr3_aa: CATSRDLSGQQFF

v_call: TRBV18
j_call: TRBJ1-2
clone_size: .
d_call: .
cdr3_nt: TGTGCCAGCTCACCTTATAGGGGGGCGAACTATGGCTACACCTTC
cdr3_aa: CASSPYRGANYGYTF

v_call: TRBV10-3
j_call: TRBJ2-7
clone_size: .
d_call: TRBD2
cdr3_nt: TGTGCCATCAACACTAGCGGAAGTTCCCGTTATTACGAGCAGTACTTC
cdr3_aa: CAINTSGSSRYYEQYF

v_call: TRBV11-2
j_call: TRBJ1-5
clone_size: few
d_call: .
cdr3_nt: TGTGCCAGCAGCTTATGGGGTGGGCCTAATCAGCCCCAGCATTTT
cdr3_aa: CASSLWGGPNQPQHF

v_call: TRBV7-4
j_call: TRBJ2-7
clone_size: .
d_call: TRBD1
cdr3_nt: TGTGCCAGCAGCGTCCGGACAGGGTTGGCCCTCTACGAGCAGTACTTC
cdr3_aa: CASSVRTGLALYEQYF

v_call: TRBV4-1
j_call: TRBJ2-7
clone_size: few
d_call: TRBD1
cdr3_nt: TGCGCCAGCAGCCAAGAAGAGACAGGGAACCACGAGCAGTACTTC
cdr3_aa: CASSQEETGNHEQYF

v_call: TRBV6-5
j_call: TRBJ2-2
clone_size: .
d_call: .
cdr3_nt: TGTGCCAGCAGTTACTATCGCCTAGCCGGGGAGCTGTTTTTT
cdr3_aa: CASSYYRLAGELFF

v_call: TRBV27
j_call: TRBJ2-1
clone_size: .
d_call: TRBD2
cdr3_nt: TGTGCCAGCAGTTTACTCCCTCCGGGACTAGCGGCCAATGAGCAGTTCTTC
cdr3_aa: CASSLLPPGLAANEQFF

v_call: TRBV4-3
j_call: TRBJ1-3
clone_size: few
d_call: .
cdr3_nt: TGCGCCAGCAGCCAGCAAGTTGAGGGAACCATATATTTT
cdr3_aa: CASSQQVEGTIYF

v_call: TRBV6-6
j_call: TRBJ1-3
clone_size: few
d_call: .
cdr3_nt: TGTGCCAGCAGTTACTCGCAGGGCCCGACCATATATTTT
cdr3_aa: CASSYSQGPTIYF

v_call: TRBV5-1
j_call: TRBJ2-7
clone_size: .
d_call: TRBD2
cdr3_nt: TGCGCCAGCAGCTCAGGGGACAACTTACATGGACTAGCGGGAGGCCCCTTCTCCTACGAGCAGTACTTC
cdr3_aa: CASSSGDNLHGLAGGPFSYEQYF

v_call: TRBV7-3
j_call: TRBJ2-1
clone_size: .
d_call: .
cdr3_nt: TGTGCCAGCAGCCCCCGACGATATTCACACCGAAACAATGAGCAGTTCTTC
cdr3_aa: CASSPRRYSHRNNEQFF

v_call: TRBV9
j_call: TRBJ2-1
clone_size: few
d_call: .
cdr3_nt: TGTGCCAGCAGCCCAATCCTCAATGAGCAGTTCTTC
cdr3_aa: CASSPILNEQFF

v_call: TRBV7-9
j_call: TRBJ2-5
clone_size: few
d_call: .
cdr3_nt: TGTGCCAGCAGCTTAATCGGGTCGTGGGGGGAGACCCAGTACTTC
cdr3_aa: CASSLIGSWGETQYF

v_call: TRBV4-1
j_call: TRBJ2-7
clone_size: .
d_call: TRBD1
cdr3_nt: TGCGCCAGCAGCCAAGTGGGACAGGGTTTCGACGAGCAGTACTTC
cdr3_aa: CASSQVGQGFDEQYF

v_call: TRBV29-1
j_call: TRBJ2-7
clone_size: .
d_call: .
cdr3_nt: TGTAGCGTTGGCCACAGGGGGGGGTACGAGCAGTACTTC
cdr3_aa: CSVGHRGGYEQYF

v_call: TRBV7-7
j_call: TRBJ2-2
clone_size: .
d_call: .
cdr3_nt: TGTGCCAGCAGCCCACTACAGGGACCGAACACCGGGGAGCTGTTTTTT
cdr3_aa: CASSPLQGPNTGELFF

v_call: TRBV4-1
j_call: TRBJ2-2
clone_size: .
d_call: .
cdr3_nt: TGCGCCAGCAGCCCCCGGGGGGACACCGACACCGGGGAGCTGTTTTTT
cdr3_aa: CASSPRGDTDTGELFF

v_call: TRBV13
j_call: TRBJ2-2
clone_size: .
d_call: TRBD2
cdr3_nt: TGTGCCAGCAGCCCCCAGGGACTAGCGGGAGCAGGCGGGGAGCTGTTTTTT
cdr3_aa: CASSPQGLAGAGGELFF

v_call: TRBV5-1
j_call: TRBJ2-1
clone_size: few
d_call: TRBD2
cdr3_nt: TGCGCCAGCAGGTCAACCGGGACTAGCTACAATGAGCAGTTCTTC
cdr3_aa: CASRSTGTSYNEQFF

v_call: TRBV6-5
j_call: TRBJ1-5
clone_size: few
d_call: .
cdr3_nt: TGTGCCAGCAGGGTCACGGGGGTAGGACAGCCCCAGCATTTT
cdr3_aa: CASRVTGVGQPQHF

v_call: TRBV28
j_call: TRBJ2-7
clone_size: few
d_call: .
cdr3_nt: TGTGCCAGCAGTTTCAGGGGGGCCGACGAGCAGTACTTC
cdr3_aa: CASSFRGADEQYF